One sample yielded the 18 T cell receptor beta chains listed below, sequenced in a study of identical twins. TCRdb passed the 5' RACE reads through MiXCR, listing each CDR3 protein once. This table holds 450,000 or so distinct CDR3 sequences, around 24% found once. These same data were also listed under a study on T cells expressing NK-cell markers.

The specimen sequenced was CD4+ T cells sorted from blood. The receptors were gathered from a woman aged 18 to 35 in good health.

This chain connects TRBV9 to TRBJ2-3; 8 bases agree with TRBD2. Germline loops: CDR1 SGDLS, CDR2 YYNGEE. The CDR3 runs 16 residues. V was pared by 0 bases and J by 4 bases, with 7 bases of the junction left unmatched. In DNA, the CDR3 is TGTGCCAGCAGCGTAGCCCCGGGGGGGCATTCAGATACGCAGTATTTT. Encoded protein: CASSVAPGGHSDTQYF.

This CDR3 is CASSPSGTTDTQYF. The CDR3 nucleotides are TGTGCCAGCAGCCCGAGTGGAACCACAGATACGCAGTATTTT. The gene calls are TRBV12-3 or TRBV12-4 and TRBJ2-3; D not certain. This CDR3 comprises 14 residues. Trimming took 6 bases from V and 2 from J, leaving 12 bases between them.

The chain employs TRBV3-1 and TRBJ2-1, with TRBD1 matching over 10 bases. The CDR3 runs to 18 residues. The V gene end was trimmed by 3 bases and the J gene end by 0 bases; junction bases not matched to a gene: 8. Germline assignment: CDR1 LGHDT and CDR2 YNNKEL (reference sequence). This CDR3 reads CASSHRDRGKGSYNEQFF. DNA of the CDR3: TGTGCCAGCAGCCATCGGGACAGGGGAAAAGGCTCCTACAATGAGCAGTTCTTC.

This clonotype occurred a few times. The chain carries TRBV20-1 and TRBJ2-5, with D possibly matching TRBD2 (5 bases). The CDR3 runs 13 residues. V shed 5 bases and J shed 4 bases, with 14 bases lying between them. Germline V lookup: CDR1 DFQATT, CDR2 SNEGSKA (reference sequence). The DNA for the CDR3 is TGCAGTGCTGGAGGTCGATATAGAGAGACCCAGTACTTC. The encoded protein is CSAGGRYRETQYF.

The chain uses TRBV11-3 and TRBJ2-3; D not certain. V was trimmed by 0 bases and J by 2 bases, leaving 15 bases between them. The CDR3 has 17 amino acids. Germline CDR1 and CDR2: SGHNT and YENEEA. CDR3: CASSLDLSYPPTDTQYF. The CDR3 nucleotides read TGTGCCAGCAGCTTAGATCTATCATACCCTCCCACAGATACGCAGTATTTT.

The V and J genes are TRBV20-1 and TRBJ2-1; 9 bases are shared with TRBD2. V was clipped by 1 base and J by 4 bases; unmatched bases: 5. The CDR3 covers 15 residues. Germline-derived CDR1 and CDR2 are DFQATT and SNEGSKA (reference sequence). CDR3 sequence reads: CSARVGTSSYNEQFF. In DNA form, the CDR3 reads TGCAGTGCTAGAGTAGGGACTAGCTCGTACAATGAGCAGTTCTTC.

This clonotype was picked up one time. The chain links TRBV20-1 to TRBJ2-4; 7 nucleotides line up with TRBD2. The V gene's germline CDR1 is DFQATT and CDR2 SNEGSKA (reference sequence). With 3 bases clipped from V and 8 bases from J, the junction kept 7 bases outside the gene matches. The CDR3 length is 13 residues. The chain's CDR3 is CSASWGGNDIQYF. DNA for the CDR3: TGCAGTGCTAGCTGGGGGGGGAATGACATTCAGTACTTC.

The V gene is TRBV6-1, the J gene TRBJ1-2; the match to TRBD1 covers 8 bases. Germline V gene sequence: CDR1 MNHNS, CDR2 SASEGT. The CDR3 spans 16 residues. J gave up 0 bases and V 6 bases, and 9 bases lay outside the gene matches. CDR3 amino acids: CASRRTGMEANYGYTF. CDR3 DNA: TGTGCCAGCAGAAGGACAGGGATGGAAGCTAACTATGGCTACACCTTC.

This clonotype was detected a few times. The chain carries TRBV20-1 and TRBJ2-5; D remains ambiguous. Germline-derived CDR1 and CDR2 are DFQATT and SNEGSKA (reference sequence). Trimming cost V 8 bases and J 5 bases, with 21 bases left between them. This CDR3 is built from 14 residues. The CDR3 sequence: CSPSHPRVGETQYF. CDR3 nucleotides: TGCAGTCCATCTCACCCCCGGGTGGGGGAGACCCAGTACTTC.

This clonotype was counted a few times. The J gene is TRBJ2-5, the V gene TRBV12-3 or TRBV12-4; D is unclear. V lost 4 bases, J lost 5 bases, and 8 bases lay in between. This CDR3 has 12 amino acids. CDR3 amino acids: CASSYIRETQYF. The DNA for the CDR3 is TGTGCCAGCAGTTATATCCGGGAGACCCAGTACTTC.

Only a few counts were recorded for this clonotype. The V and J genes are TRBV7-2 and TRBJ2-4; perhaps TRBD2 as D (6 bases). The germline V and J ends were trimmed by 5 bases and 6 bases, with 14 bases remaining between them. This CDR3 region has 14 residues. Germline-derived CDR1 and CDR2 are SGHTA and FQGNSA. DNA of the CDR3: TGTGCCAGCAGCGGGCGGGCGGAGGGAAACATTCAGTACTTC. This sequence encodes CASSGRAEGNIQYF.

This clonotype appeared many times. The chain employs TRBV12-3 or TRBV12-4 and TRBJ2-7, with D possibly matching TRBD1 (6 bases). The CDR3 is made up of 12 amino acids. Trimming removed 6 bases from V and 4 bases from J, with 10 bases in between. The CDR3 region is CASSFQGYEQYF. The DNA of the CDR3 is TGTGCCAGCAGCTTTCAGGGGTACGAGCAGTACTTC.

This clonotype was counted at least ten times. This chain uses TRBV12-3 or TRBV12-4 with TRBJ2-3, with a weak D call TRBD2 (5 bases). CDR3 length: 12 residues. The V end was cut by 8 bases, the J end by 1 base, with 7 bases between. The DNA for the CDR3 is TGTGCCAGCGAGAGGGGCACAGATACGCAGTATTTT. Its translation is CASERGTDTQYF.

The chain uses TRBV15 and TRBJ2-5, with unresolved D. Germline CDR1 reads LNHNV; CDR2 reads YYDKDF (reference sequence). V was pared by 0 bases and J by 2 bases, with 4 bases between. The CDR3 consists of 13 residues. CDR3 sequence reads: CATSRDGQETQYF. CDR3 nucleotides: TGTGCCACCAGCAGAGACGGGCAAGAGACCCAGTACTTC.

In this sample, this clonotype turned up once. The chain links TRBV5-5 to TRBJ1-3; no firm D call. Germline values: CDR1 SGHKS, CDR2 YYEKEE (reference sequence). V lost 2 bases, J lost 7 bases, and 7 bases lay in between. The CDR3 length is 12 residues. DNA of the CDR3: TGTGCCAGCAGCTTCCCTCGGAACACCATATATTTT. Its translation: CASSFPRNTIYF.

The V and J genes are TRBV18 and TRBJ2-7, with TRBD2 matching over 13 bases. CDR3 length: 18 amino acids. CDR1 and CDR2 (germline): KGHSH, LQKENI. The trim removed 3 bases at V and 3 bases at J, leaving 11 bases unmatched. The DNA for the CDR3 is TGTGCCAGCTCACCCGCTACCGTACTAGCGGGAGGGATCTACGAGCAGTACTTC. As protein: CASSPATVLAGGIYEQYF.

This clonotype has only a few counts. The CDR3 nucleotides are TGTGCCAGCAGCTTAGGTAGCGGGAGGTCACCCTACGAGCAGTACTTC. Residues: CASSLGSGRSPYEQYF. This chain connects TRBV7-2 to TRBJ2-7, with 10 positions matching TRBD2. The CDR3 totals 16 residues. The J segment lost 2 bases and the V segment lost 1 base, leaving 5 bases of the junction unmatched. The germline CDR1 and CDR2 sequences are SGHTA and FQGNSA. Using reference TRBV7-2 and TRBJ2-7 for the parts outside the CDR3, the full variable domain is GAGVSQSPSNKVTEKGKDVELRCDPISGHTALYWYRQSLGQGLEFLIYFQGNSAPDKSGLPSDRFSAERTGGSVSTLTIQRTQQEDSAVYLCASSLGSGRSPYEQYFGPGTRLTVT.

This clonotype turned up a few times. The chain couples TRBV18 to TRBJ2-2, with a possible D match to TRBD2 (6 bases). Trimming left V 3 bases short and J 1 base short, with 9 bases between. This CDR3 has 15 amino acids. The germline V gene has CDR1 KGHSH and CDR2 LQKENI. For the CDR3, the DNA is TGTGCCAGCTCACCTCCGGGACTGAACACCGGGGAGCTGTTTTTT. The encoded protein is CASSPPGLNTGELFF.